Given below is one T cell receptor (beta chain) in context. Per germline, CDR1 SGHNT and CDR2 YYREEE (reference sequence). The CDR3 covers 15 residues. Losses at the gene ends were 4 bases for V and 5 bases for J; bases not matched to a gene: 7. TCRdb keeps only in-frame clones here, not all; method: immunoSEQ multiplex PCR. This repertoire shows roughly 72,000 clones, approximately 94% found once; its top ten account for approximately 0.4%. These data originate in a study of technical replicates of blood from several donors. The sequence came from a human donor in good health. This sequence joins TRBV5-4 and TRBJ1-2, with 11 bases matching TRBD1. The sample taken for sequencing was T cells isolated from PBMCs. CDR3 in DNA: TGTGCCAGCAGCCCCGGGGACAGGGGGATATATGGCTACACCTTC. Encoded protein: CASSPGDRGIYGYTF.